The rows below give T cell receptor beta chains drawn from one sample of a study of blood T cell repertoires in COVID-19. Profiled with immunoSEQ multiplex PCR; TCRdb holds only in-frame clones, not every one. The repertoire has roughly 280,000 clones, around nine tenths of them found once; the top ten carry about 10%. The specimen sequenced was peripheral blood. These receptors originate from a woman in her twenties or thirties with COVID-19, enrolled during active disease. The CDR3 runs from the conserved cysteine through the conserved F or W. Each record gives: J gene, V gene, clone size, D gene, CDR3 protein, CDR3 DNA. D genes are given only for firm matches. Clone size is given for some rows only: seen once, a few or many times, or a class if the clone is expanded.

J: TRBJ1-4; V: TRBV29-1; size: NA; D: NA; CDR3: CSVVTEGEKLFF; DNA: TGCAGCGTTGTGACTGAGGGAGAAAAACTGTTTTTT
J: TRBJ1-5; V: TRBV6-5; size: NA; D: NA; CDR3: CASTQVRNQPQHF; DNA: TGTGCCAGCACACAGGTCCGCAATCAGCCCCAGCATTTT
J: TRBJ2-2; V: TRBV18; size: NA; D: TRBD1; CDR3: CASSPPDRGRNTGELFF; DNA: TGTGCCAGCTCCCCCCCGGACAGGGGTCGTAACACCGGGGAGCTGTTTTTT
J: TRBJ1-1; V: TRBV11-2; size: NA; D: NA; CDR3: CASSLPDRNTEAFF; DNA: TGTGCCAGCAGCCTCCCCGACAGGAACACTGAAGCTTTCTTT
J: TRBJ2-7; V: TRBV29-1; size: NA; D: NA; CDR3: CSVEEKIYYEQYF; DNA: TGCAGCGTTGAGGAGAAGATTTACTACGAGCAGTACTTC
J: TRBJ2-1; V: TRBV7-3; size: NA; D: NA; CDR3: CASSQASRGEQFF; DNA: TGTGCCAGCAGCCAAGCGAGTAGGGGTGAGCAGTTCTTC
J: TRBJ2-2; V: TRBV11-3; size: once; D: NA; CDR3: CASSLDLASNTGELFF; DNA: TGTGCCAGCAGCTTAGATTTAGCCTCGAACACCGGGGAGCTGTTTTTT
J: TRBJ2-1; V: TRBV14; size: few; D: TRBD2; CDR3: CASSPTSVEQFF; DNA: TGTGCCAGCAGCCCAACTAGCGTTGAGCAGTTCTTC
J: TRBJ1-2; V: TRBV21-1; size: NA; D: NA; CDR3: CASSKALWTGDNSF; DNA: TGTGCCAGCAGCAAAGCGCTCTGGACAGGGGATAACTCCTTC
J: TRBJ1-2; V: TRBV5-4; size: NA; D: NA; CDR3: CASSPSFRQGSRGPTF; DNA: TGTGCCAGCAGCCCCTCGTTCAGGCAGGGGTCGCGGGGGCCCACCTTC
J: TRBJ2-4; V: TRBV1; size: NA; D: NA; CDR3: CTSSHRLAKNIQYF; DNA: TGCACCAGCAGCCACCGTCTAGCCAAAAACATTCAGTACTTC
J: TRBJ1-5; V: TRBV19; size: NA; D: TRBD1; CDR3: CASRAKGAGNTQPQHF; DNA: TGTGCCAGTAGGGCGAAGGGGGCAGGGAATACACAGCCCCAGCATTTT
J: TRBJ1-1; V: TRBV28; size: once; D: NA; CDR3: CASSLWGDSNTEAFF; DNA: TGTGCCAGCAGTTTATGGGGGGACTCGAACACTGAAGCTTTCTTT
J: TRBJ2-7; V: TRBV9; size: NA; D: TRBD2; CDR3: CASSEGSGRVYEQYF; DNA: TGTGCCAGCAGCGAGGGTAGCGGGAGGGTGTACGAGCAGTACTTC
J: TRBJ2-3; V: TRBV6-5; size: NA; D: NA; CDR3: CASRSTDTQYF; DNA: TGTGCCAGCAGGTCAACAGATACGCAGTATTTT
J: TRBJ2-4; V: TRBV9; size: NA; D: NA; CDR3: CASSVDETVLNIQYF; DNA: TGTGCCAGCAGCGTAGACGAGACTGTTTTAAACATTCAGTACTTC
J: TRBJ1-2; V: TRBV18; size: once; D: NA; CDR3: CASSPTLGLQGGYGYTF; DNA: TGTGCCAGCTCACCTACACTGGGATTACAGGGCGGCTATGGCTACACCTTC
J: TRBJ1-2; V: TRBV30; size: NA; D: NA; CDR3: CAWSVPGSMYGYTF; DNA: TGTGCCTGGAGTGTACCGGGGTCCATGTATGGCTACACCTTC
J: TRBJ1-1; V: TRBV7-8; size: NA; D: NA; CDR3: CASSFMNTEAFF; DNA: TGTGCCAGCAGCTTCATGAACACTGAAGCTTTCTTT
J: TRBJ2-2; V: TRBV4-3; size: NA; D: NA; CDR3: CASSQDRLGTAGELFF; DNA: TGCGCCAGCAGCCAAGATCGACTTGGCACGGCCGGGGAGCTGTTTTTT
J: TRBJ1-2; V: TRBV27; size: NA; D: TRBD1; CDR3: CASSRTGVSLGYTF; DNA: TGTGCCAGCAGTCGGACAGGGGTGTCTTTAGGCTACACCTTC
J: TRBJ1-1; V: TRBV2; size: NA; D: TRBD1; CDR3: CASFRDRSEAFF; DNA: TGTGCCAGCTTCCGGGACAGGAGCGAAGCTTTCTTT
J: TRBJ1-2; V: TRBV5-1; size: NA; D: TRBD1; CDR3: CASNEGTAYGYTF; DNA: TGCGCCAGCAATGAGGGGACAGCCTATGGCTACACCTTC
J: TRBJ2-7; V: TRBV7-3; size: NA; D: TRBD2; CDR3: CASSLTGLAGYEQYF; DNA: TGTGCCAGCAGCTTAACGGGACTAGCGGGATACGAGCAGTACTTC
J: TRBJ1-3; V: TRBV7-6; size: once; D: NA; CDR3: CASSSRGGGYTIYF; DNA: TGTGCCAGCAGCTCCCGGGGAGGGGGATACACCATATATTTT
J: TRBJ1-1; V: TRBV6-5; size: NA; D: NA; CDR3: CASSFRAAAEAFF; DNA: TGTGCCAGCAGTTTCAGGGCGGCCGCTGAAGCTTTCTTT
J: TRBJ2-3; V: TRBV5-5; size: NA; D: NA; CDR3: CASSLVPADTQYF; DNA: TGTGCCAGCAGCTTGGTCCCGGCAGATACGCAGTATTTT
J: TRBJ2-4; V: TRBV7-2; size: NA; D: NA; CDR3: CASSFQGGNIQYF; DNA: TGTGCCAGCAGCTTCCAGGGGGGAAACATTCAGTACTTC
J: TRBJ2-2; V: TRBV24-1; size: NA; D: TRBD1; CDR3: CATSDPRTGAGELFF; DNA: TGTGCCACCAGTGACCCCAGGACAGGGGCCGGGGAGCTGTTTTTT
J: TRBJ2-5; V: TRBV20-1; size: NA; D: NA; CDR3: CSVRVGETQYF; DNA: TGCAGTGTGAGGGTCGGGGAGACCCAGTACTTC
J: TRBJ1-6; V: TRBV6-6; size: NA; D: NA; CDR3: CASSYAGSNSPLHF; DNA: TGTGCCAGCAGTTATGCGGGGAGTAATTCACCCCTCCACTTT
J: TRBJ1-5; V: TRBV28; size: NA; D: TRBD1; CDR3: CASSRTGGNQPQHF; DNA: TGTGCCAGCAGCCGGACAGGGGGGAATCAGCCCCAGCATTTT
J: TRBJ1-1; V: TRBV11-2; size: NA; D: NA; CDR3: CASSSTGPGPVNTEAFF; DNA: TGTGCCAGCAGCTCTACAGGGCCCGGCCCTGTGAACACTGAAGCTTTCTTT
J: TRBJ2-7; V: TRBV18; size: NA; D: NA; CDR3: CASSLTRDLTYEQYF; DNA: TGTGCCAGCTCACTTACACGGGATTTAACCTACGAGCAGTACTTC
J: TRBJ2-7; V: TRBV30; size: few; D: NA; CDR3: CAWSRGPYEQYF; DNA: TGTGCCTGGAGTCGAGGGCCCTACGAGCAGTACTTC
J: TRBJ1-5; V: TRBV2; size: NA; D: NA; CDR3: CASRITGSNQPQHF; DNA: TGTGCCAGCAGGATAACAGGATCCAATCAGCCCCAGCATTTT
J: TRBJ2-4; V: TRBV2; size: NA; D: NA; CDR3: CASSERDIQYF; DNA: TGTGCCAGCAGTGAACGGGACATTCAGTACTTC
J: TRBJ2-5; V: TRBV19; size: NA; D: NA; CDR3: CASSIAGAVQETQYF; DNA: TGTGCCAGTAGTATAGCGGGAGCGGTCCAAGAGACCCAGTACTTC
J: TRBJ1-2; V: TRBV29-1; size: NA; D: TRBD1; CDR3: CSAGTGLNYGYTF; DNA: TGCAGCGCTGGGACAGGCCTGAACTATGGCTACACCTTC
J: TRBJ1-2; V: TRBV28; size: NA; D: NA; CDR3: CASRPAGESDYGYTF; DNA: TGTGCCAGCAGACCGGCAGGGGAGTCTGACTATGGCTACACCTTC
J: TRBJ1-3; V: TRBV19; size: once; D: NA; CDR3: CASSIETGNTIYF; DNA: TGTGCCAGTAGTATTGAGACTGGAAACACCATATATTTT
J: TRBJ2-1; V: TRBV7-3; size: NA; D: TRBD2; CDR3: CASSLPGLADSYNEQFF; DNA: TGTGCCAGCAGCTTACCCGGACTAGCGGATTCCTACAATGAGCAGTTCTTC
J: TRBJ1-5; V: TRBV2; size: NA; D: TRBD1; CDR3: CASSDGRRGRQPQHF; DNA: TGTGCCAGCAGTGACGGACGGAGGGGGCGTCAGCCCCAGCATTTT
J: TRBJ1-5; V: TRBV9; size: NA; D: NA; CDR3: CASSVGRFNQPQHF; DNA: TGTGCCAGCAGCGTAGGTAGATTCAATCAGCCCCAGCATTTT
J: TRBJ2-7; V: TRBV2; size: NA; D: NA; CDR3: CASSVEGYEQYF; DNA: TGTGCCAGCAGTGTGGAGGGGTACGAGCAGTACTTC
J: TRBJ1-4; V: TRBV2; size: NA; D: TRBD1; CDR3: CASSGDREEKLFF; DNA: TGTGCCAGCAGTGGGGACAGGGAAGAAAAACTGTTTTTT
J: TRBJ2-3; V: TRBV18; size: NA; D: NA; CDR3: CASSPSPGVELTDTQYF; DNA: TGTGCCAGCTCACCATCGCCGGGAGTGGAATTGACAGATACGCAGTATTTT
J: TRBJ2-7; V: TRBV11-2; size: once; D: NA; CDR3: CASSLSLAYEQYF; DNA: TGTGCCAGCAGTTTGAGCCTAGCCTACGAGCAGTACTTC
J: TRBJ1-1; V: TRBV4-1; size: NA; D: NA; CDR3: CASSQDGSRRGTEAFF; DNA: TGCGCCAGCAGCCAAGATGGAAGCAGAAGAGGGACTGAAGCTTTCTTT
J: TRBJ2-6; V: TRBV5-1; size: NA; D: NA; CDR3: CASNIQGSGANVLTF; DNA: TGCGCCAGCAACATACAGGGCTCTGGGGCCAACGTCCTGACTTTC
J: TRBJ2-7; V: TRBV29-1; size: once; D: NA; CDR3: CSVARTAYEQYF; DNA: TGCAGCGTTGCTCGGACAGCCTACGAGCAGTACTTC
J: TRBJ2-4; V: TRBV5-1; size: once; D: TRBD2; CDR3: CASSSSGLAGVRNIQYF; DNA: TGCGCCAGCAGCTCCAGCGGACTAGCAGGAGTGCGAAACATTCAGTACTTC